A single sample gave rise to the 2 T cell receptor beta chains below, sequenced in a study of cytomegalovirus exposure and HLA in healthy donors. Sequencing used immunoSEQ multiplex PCR; TCRdb keeps in-frame clones, though not all of them. The data show approximately 260,000 clones, approximately 83% seen once. Specimen: PBMCs. The receptors come from a woman in her 30s in good health and CMV-seropositive.

This clone was observed a few times. The chain is built from TRBV7-8 and TRBJ2-7; unclear D gene. Trimming left V 1 base short and J 6 bases short, with 16 bases between. Germline V gene data show CDR1 as SGHVS and CDR2 as FQNEAQ. The CDR3 runs 15 residues. The CDR3 DNA reads as TGTGCCAGCAGCTTAGAGAACAGTTTGACGACCGAGCAGTACTTC. This encodes CASSLENSLTTEQYF.

V gene TRBV7-9 combines with J gene TRBJ1-1; weak D call: TRBD1 (6 bases). The ends were cut back, 8 bases at V and 4 bases at J, with 11 bases in the middle. CDR1 and CDR2 from the germline V gene are SEHNR and FQNEAQ (reference sequence). This CDR3 has 12 residues. The CDR3 nucleotides read TGTGCCAGCGGGCTACAGGGCACTGAAGCTTTCTTT. Translating it yields CASGLQGTEAFF.